The 26 T cell receptor beta chains presented below share a single source sample, sequenced in a study of Ad26.COV2.S vaccination and SARS-CoV-2 variants. Treatment described: some 20 received Ad26.COV2.S at low or high dose, single or two shots; roughly 5 received placebo; per-sample allocation not given. The samples date from day 63 after the first vaccine or placebo injection. TCRdb's copy holds only in-frame clones and misses some; the assay was immunoSEQ multiplex PCR. The sample yields hundreds of thousands of clones, roughly nine tenths seen once. This material consisted of peripheral blood, taken in a trial of Ad26.COV2.S vaccine versus placebo. These receptors all stem from a person between 18 and 65 years old who received the Ad26.COV2.S COVID-19 vaccine or a placebo.

CDR3 region: CASSLVQGANTQYF. Written as DNA, the CDR3 is TGTGCCAGCAGCTTAGTTCAGGGGGCGAATACGCAGTATTTT. The chain recombines TRBV7-2 with TRBJ2-3, with TRBD1 matching over 8 bases. The CDR3 consists of 14 residues. V lost 1 base to trimming and J lost 7 bases; unmatched junction nucleotides: 4. CDR1 is SGHTA and CDR2 is FQGNSA in the germline V gene.

V usage is TRBV19 and J usage is TRBJ1-1; 8 nucleotides match TRBD1. CDR1 and CDR2 from the germline V gene are LNHDA and SQIVND (reference sequence). The CDR3 has 13 residues. V was clipped by 5 bases and J by 4 bases; unmatched bases: 3. CDR3: CASSSQGATEAFF. In DNA form, the CDR3 reads TGTGCCAGTAGTTCGCAGGGGGCCACTGAAGCTTTCTTT.

The chain links TRBV20-1 to TRBJ2-7, with D perhaps TRBD1 or TRBD2 (5 bases each). Germline values: CDR1 DFQATT, CDR2 SNEGSKA (reference sequence). Trimming removed 3 bases at V and 5 bases at J, with 5 bases between. The CDR3 sequence is 10 residues long. Here the CDR3 DNA reads TGCAGTGCTAGGGGGGACGAGCAGTACTTC. Translating gives CSARGDEQYF.

V is TRBV7-2 and J is TRBJ2-2; 8 bases are a match to TRBD1. Trimming removed 5 bases from V and 6 bases from J; junction bases left unmatched: 5. This CDR3 has 14 residues. Looked up from germline, CDR1 is SGHTA and CDR2 is FQGNSA. For the CDR3, the DNA is TGTGCCAGCAGCGCCCAGGGGGCCGCCGGGGAGCTGTTTTTT. This sequence encodes CASSAQGAAGELFF.

V gene TRBV9 combines with J gene TRBJ2-5; 9 bases are a match to TRBD2. Germline V lookup: CDR1 SGDLS, CDR2 YYNGEE. The CDR3 sequence is 14 residues long. Trimming removed 5 bases from V and 1 base from J; junction bases left unmatched: 3. CDR3 sequence: CASSSLAGQETQYF. As DNA, the CDR3 is TGTGCCAGCAGTTCACTAGCGGGCCAAGAGACCCAGTACTTC.

This chain uses TRBV24-1 with TRBJ1-1, with 8 bases fitting TRBD1. The length of the CDR3 is 15 residues. From germline, CDR1 is KGHDR and CDR2 SFDVKD. Trimming at V came to 3 bases and at J to 5 bases, leaving 7 bases not matched to a gene. Written as DNA, the CDR3 is TGTGCCACCAGTGATACCGGACAGGGAAGGACTGAAGCTTTCTTT. It yields the protein CATSDTGQGRTEAFF.

V is TRBV18 and J is TRBJ2-1; 10 positions agree with TRBD2. V gave up 4 bases and J gave up 4 bases; unmatched junction bases: 4. The CDR3 length is 15 residues. Germline CDR1 reads KGHSH; CDR2 reads LQKENI. CDR3 loop: CASSLGTSEYNEQFF. CDR3 nucleotide sequence: TGTGCCAGCTCACTGGGGACTAGCGAGTACAATGAGCAGTTCTTC. The variable domain in full, completed from reference TRBV18 and TRBJ2-1, reads NAGVMQNPRHLVRRRGQEARLRCSPMKGHSHVYWYRQLPEEGLKFMVYLQKENIIDESGMPKERFSAEFPKEGPSILRIQQVVRGDSAAYFCASSLGTSEYNEQFFGPGTRLTVL.

The chain links TRBV19 to TRBJ1-5, with 8 nucleotides matching TRBD1. The germline gives CDR1 LNHDA, CDR2 SQIVND (reference sequence). The CDR3 has 17 amino acids. The ends lost 5 bases at V and 1 base at J; junction bases unmatched: 10. The CDR3 DNA reads as TGTGCCAGTAGTTCCACGGACAGGGTGGTAAGCAATCAGCCCCAGCATTTT. Its translation: CASSSTDRVVSNQPQHF.

This chain connects TRBV3-1 (or the pseudogene TRBV3-2) to TRBJ2-7; tentatively, D is TRBD2 (6 bases). CDR3 size: 16 residues. Germline V gene lookup returns CDR1 LGHDT and CDR2 YNNKEL (reference sequence). Trimming shortened V by 4 bases and J by 7 bases, and 23 bases separated the two germline ends. The CDR3 spells CASSPLRRDAPGEQYF. For the CDR3, the DNA is TGTGCCAGCAGCCCTCTACGGCGGGACGCTCCGGGGGAGCAGTACTTC.

In the case of this clone: At the DNA level, this CDR3 is encoded by other sequences in the same sample as well. J is TRBJ2-7 and V is TRBV30, with 7 bases aligning to TRBD2. V shed 0 bases, J shed 3 bases, and the junction held 5 bases outside the gene matches. Germline V lookup: CDR1 GTSNPN, CDR2 SVGIG (reference sequence). CDR3 length: 14 residues. CDR3 region: CAWSVKREGYEQYF. DNA of the CDR3: TGTGCCTGGAGTGTTAAGAGGGAGGGCTACGAGCAGTACTTC.

Of note for this clone: This same CDR3 is encoded by further DNA sequences in the sample. V gene TRBV7-9 combines with J gene TRBJ2-5, with D hard to call. The CDR3 is made up of 13 amino acids. In germline, CDR1 is SEHNR, CDR2 FQNEAQ (reference sequence). V was trimmed by 2 bases and J by 2 bases, leaving 6 bases between them. The CDR3 loop is CASSLWGQETQYF. In DNA, the CDR3 is TGTGCCAGCAGCTTATGGGGACAAGAGACCCAGTACTTC.

This sequence joins TRBV7-9 and TRBJ2-7; D possibly corresponds to TRBD2 (6 bases). Germline CDR1 and CDR2: SEHNR and FQNEAQ (reference sequence). The germline V and J ends were trimmed by 1 base and 1 base, with 8 bases remaining between them. This CDR3 comprises 14 residues. CDR3 region: CASSLGAGSYEQYF. CDR3 DNA: TGTGCCAGCAGCTTAGGGGCGGGATCCTACGAGCAGTACTTC.

The chain carries TRBV2 and TRBJ2-7; D could derive from TRBD1 or TRBD2 (5 bases each). The germline V and J ends were trimmed by 3 bases and 6 bases, with 12 bases remaining between them. Germline CDR1 is SNHLY and CDR2 is FYNNEI. The CDR3 covers 13 residues. CDR3 DNA sequence: TGTGCCAGCAGTGAGGTTTGGGGGAGCGAGCAGTACTTC. Translating it yields CASSEVWGSEQYF.

This clone was detected only once. V is TRBV9 and J is TRBJ2-3; 9 positions match TRBD2. The CDR3 contains 17 residues. Germline trimming cut 0 bases from V and 6 bases from J; bases unmatched to any gene: 11. Germline V gene data show CDR1 as SGDLS and CDR2 as YYNGEE. The CDR3 DNA follows: TGTGCCAGCAGCGTAGGAGGTAGCGGGGGTTCGGGGGATACGCAGTATTTT. It yields the protein CASSVGGSGGSGDTQYF. Drawing the rest from reference TRBV9 and TRBJ2-3, the complete variable domain is DSGVTQTPKHLITATGQRVTLRCSPRSGDLSVYWYQQSLDQGLQFLIQYYNGEERAKGNILERFSAQQFPDLHSELNLSSLELGDSALYFCASSVGGSGGSGDTQYFGPGTRLTVL.

The V gene is TRBV5-8, the J gene TRBJ1-5; no definite D call. Trimming stripped 2 bases from V and 5 bases from J, with 8 bases between. CDR1 is SGHTS, CDR2 YDEGEE, per germline. This CDR3 is 13 amino acids long. The CDR3 nucleotides are TGTGCCAGCAGCTTCGGACTTGATCAGCCCCAGCATTTT. It translates to CASSFGLDQPQHF.

This chain connects TRBV5-1 to TRBJ2-1, with a weak D call TRBD2 (6 bases). The CDR3 runs 15 residues. The germline V and J ends were trimmed by 4 bases and 0 bases, with 11 bases remaining between them. CDR1 SGHRS and CDR2 YFSETQ come from the germline V gene. The DNA of the CDR3 is TGCGCCAGCAGCGTCCGGGACTTCTCCTACAATGAGCAGTTCTTC. This encodes CASSVRDFSYNEQFF.

This rearrangement joins TRBV21-1 to TRBJ2-3; the table's D call TRBD2 went unverified against the DNA. TRBV21-1 is a recognized pseudogene. The CDR3 consists of 16 residues. In DNA form, the CDR3 reads TGTGCCAGCAGCAATCGGGGCGGGGCGTCCACAGATACGCAGTATTTT. Translated: CASSNRGGASTDTQYF.

The chain is built from TRBV6-2 or TRBV6-3 and TRBJ1-2, with 11 bases identical to TRBD1. CDR3 size: 14 residues. CDR1 MNHEY and CDR2 SVGEGT come from the germline V gene. J was trimmed by 4 bases and V by 6 bases; bases with no gene match: 4. The CDR3 protein is CASSRDRGVYGYTF. In nucleotides, the CDR3 is TGTGCCAGCAGCCGGGACAGGGGGGTCTATGGCTACACCTTC.

The chain couples TRBV14 to TRBJ2-1; D not certain. V was trimmed by 1 base and J by 6 bases, leaving 4 bases between them. Germline loops: CDR1 SGHDN, CDR2 FVKESK. CDR3 size: 12 residues. CDR3 sequence: CASSQGGNEQFF. The CDR3 region has the DNA TGTGCCAGCAGCCAAGGCGGCAATGAGCAGTTCTTC.

This sequence joins TRBV5-1 and TRBJ2-1; a weak D match, TRBD2 (6 bases). CDR3 length: 14 amino acids. The V end lost 2 bases, the J end lost 7 bases, and 13 bases lay between the germline ends. Germline lookup yields CDR1 SGHRS and CDR2 YFSETQ. The CDR3 nucleotides are TGCGCCAGCAGCTTAACGACTAGTGCGAATGAGCAGTTCTTC. It is translated as CASSLTTSANEQFF. Full variable domain (missing parts from reference TRBV5-1 and TRBJ2-1): KAGVTQTPRYLIKTRGQQVTLSCSPISGHRSVSWYQQTPGQGLQFLFEYFSETQRNKGNFPGRFSGRQFSNSRSEMNVSTLELGDSALYLCASSLTTSANEQFFGPGTRLTVL.

This rearrangement joins TRBV30 to TRBJ1-5; D unresolved. Germline lookup yields CDR1 GTSNPN and CDR2 SVGIG (reference sequence). Trimming took 2 bases from V and 3 from J, leaving 8 bases between them. The CDR3 is made up of 13 amino acids. The DNA for the CDR3 is TGTGCCTGGAGTCCCCGGGTCAATCAGCCCCAGCATTTT. Translated, it gives CAWSPRVNQPQHF.

This clone has only one observation. The V call is TRBV29-1, the J call TRBJ1-1, with a possible D match to TRBD1 (5 bases). The CDR3 spans 13 residues. Trimming took off 3 bases at V and 7 bases at J, with 15 bases between the two ends. Germline V gene lookup returns CDR1 SQVTM and CDR2 ANQGSEA. In DNA form, the CDR3 reads TGCAGCGTTGACCGGGGGAGGAATGGTGAAGCTTTCTTT. Protein: CSVDRGRNGEAFF.

The CDR3 sequence: CSVAEGPGTIYF. CDR3 coding DNA: TGCAGCGTTGCGGAGGGGCCGGGCACCATATATTTT. J is TRBJ1-3 and V is TRBV29-1, with a weak D call TRBD1 (5 bases). The CDR3 is 12 amino acids. With 4 bases removed from V and 9 bases from J, the gap between germline ends came to 13 bases. Germline V CDR1 and CDR2: SQVTM, ANQGSEA. The whole variable domain, filled in from reference TRBV29-1 and TRBJ1-3, reads SAVISQKPSRDICQRGTSLTIQCQVDSQVTMMFWYRQQPGQSLTLIATANQGSEATYESGFVIDKFPISRPNLTFSTLTVSNMSPEDSSIYLCSVAEGPGTIYFGEGSWLTVV.

Here the CDR3 DNA reads TGTGCCATCAGGGGGCAGAATCAGCCCCAGCATTTT. This gives the protein CAIRGQNQPQHF. The chain has TRBV10-3 and TRBJ1-5; the D gene is possibly TRBD1 (5 bases). Germline V CDR1 and CDR2: ENHRY, SYGVKD. The germline V and J ends were trimmed by 6 bases and 4 bases, with 7 bases remaining between them. The CDR3 is 12 residues long.

This clone came up a few times. This chain links TRBV4-3 with TRBJ1-1, with no clear D. V was pared by 0 bases and J by 2 bases, with 10 bases between. CDR1 and CDR2 (germline): LGHNA, YSLEER. The CDR3 length is 15 residues. DNA of the CDR3: TGCGCCAGCAGCCAAGATGAACACCGAAACACTGAAGCTTTCTTT. Protein sequence: CASSQDEHRNTEAFF.

The rearrangement uses TRBV19 and TRBJ2-3; 13 positions agree with TRBD2. Germline-derived CDR1 and CDR2 are LNHDA and SQIVND (reference sequence). The CDR3 totals 17 residues. The J segment lost 0 bases and the V segment lost 4 bases, leaving 4 bases of the junction unmatched. CDR3 bases: TGTGCCAGTAGTAGGGGACTAGCGGGGACGAGCACAGATACGCAGTATTTT. It specifies CASSRGLAGTSTDTQYF.